Listed here is a single TCR beta chain. The antigen is undetermined. CDR1 SGHRS and CDR2 YFSETQ come from the germline V gene. Trimming removed 0 bases from V and 1 base from J, with 13 bases in between. This CDR3 is 16 amino acids long. These data originate in a study of OX40 agonist ivuxolimab in advanced cancers. The wider study: A partial response was reached by three patients: one with hepatocellular carcinoma and two with cutaneous melanoma. The study's findings and limits: In general, CD8+ T cells held more expanded clones than CD4+ did, on average. Partial responders receiving 0.1-3.0 mg/kg showed among the lowest clonal expansion.

Clones were sequenced by immunoSEQ multiplex PCR, and TCRdb holds only the in-frame ones, with some missing. Of more than 75,000 clones listed, around 86% are singletons. Specimen: CD4+ or CD8+ T cells sorted from blood, collected in a trial of the OX40 agonist ivuxolimab. This receptor was obtained from an adult with an advanced solid tumor such as melanoma, head and neck, liver or kidney cancer. The chain links TRBV5-1 to TRBJ1-1; D unresolved. The CDR3 sequence is CASSLGDTTRNTEAFF. The CDR3 nucleotides are TGCGCCAGCAGCTTGGGAGACACAACTAGGAACACTGAAGCTTTCTTT.